Presented here are 11 T cell receptor beta chains from one specimen sequenced in a study of OX40 agonist ivuxolimab in advanced cancers. Sequencing was performed with immunoSEQ multiplex PCR; in TCRdb, only in-frame clones are kept and a portion is missing. This sample carries about 45,000 clones, around 89% of them seen once, and the ten largest clones take roughly a sixth. Sequenced material: CD4+ or CD8+ T cells sorted from blood, taken in a trial of the OX40 agonist ivuxolimab. The receptors were gathered from an adult with an advanced solid tumor such as melanoma, head and neck, liver or kidney cancer.

The chain is built from TRBV7-9 and TRBJ1-1, with D possibly being TRBD1 (5 bases). The CDR3 has 12 amino acids. CDR1 SEHNR and CDR2 FQNEAQ come from the germline V gene (reference sequence). Deletions cut 0 bases from V and 7 bases from J, with 6 bases between. The CDR3 bases are TGTGCCAGCAGCTTAGCGGGGCATGAAGCTTTCTTT. It specifies CASSLAGHEAFF.

The V call is TRBV2, the J call TRBJ1-1; D is uncertain. This CDR3 is built from 12 residues. Germline CDR1 is SNHLY and CDR2 is FYNNEI. Deletions cut 8 bases from V and 3 bases from J, with 10 bases between. The CDR3 protein is CASPGRHTEAFF. In nucleotides, the CDR3 is TGTGCCAGCCCCGGACGCCACACTGAAGCTTTCTTT.

In DNA, the CDR3 is TGTGCCAGCAGCTCCACGCCCGGTGAAGCTTTCTTT. Encoded protein: CASSSTPGEAFF. The J gene is TRBJ1-1, the V gene TRBV7-3; D remains unclear. The CDR3 has 12 residues. CDR1 and CDR2 from the germline V gene are SGHTA and FQGTGA. Trimming took off 4 bases at V and 7 bases at J, with 10 bases between the two ends.

The V and J genes are TRBV7-9 and TRBJ1-1; D gene ambiguous. V dropped 5 bases and J dropped 1 base, with 8 bases sitting between them. The CDR3 is 13 residues long. In germline, CDR1 is SEHNR, CDR2 FQNEAQ (reference sequence). The CDR3 sequence is CASSIVGNTEAFF. The CDR3 DNA reads as TGTGCCAGCAGCATAGTAGGGAACACTGAAGCTTTCTTT.

The chain is built from TRBV6-5 and TRBJ1-2, with D tentatively TRBD1 (5 bases). V was shortened by 5 bases and J by 6 bases, with 13 bases between the two germline ends. This CDR3 is 13 amino acids long. Per the germline V gene, CDR1 is MNHEY and CDR2 is SVGAGI. The CDR3 reads CASSKGIGNGYTF. The CDR3 DNA reads as TGTGCCAGCAGTAAGGGGATTGGAAATGGCTACACCTTC.

The chain employs TRBV7-9 and TRBJ2-7, with 12 bases lining up with TRBD2. The germline gives CDR1 SEHNR, CDR2 FQNEAQ (reference sequence). CDR3 length equals 16 residues. After removal of 5 bases from V and 5 bases from J, the junction contained 10 bases not matched to a gene. DNA for the CDR3: TGTGCCAGCAGCCCTAGGACTAGCGGGGAGTACAACGAGCAGTACTTC. It yields the protein CASSPRTSGEYNEQYF. Filled out from reference TRBV7-9 and TRBJ2-7, the complete variable domain reads DTGVSQNPRHKITKRGQNVTFRCDPISEHNRLYWYRQTLGQGPEFLTYFQNEAQLEKSRLLSDRFSAERPKGSFSTLEIQRTEQGDSAMYLCASSPRTSGEYNEQYFGPGTRLTVT.

V usage is TRBV4-2 and J usage is TRBJ2-5, with 13 nucleotides matching TRBD2. With V trimmed by 0 bases and J by 1 base, 5 bases remained unmatched. The CDR3 is 18 amino acids. CDR1 is LGHNA, CDR2 YNFKEQ, per germline. The CDR3 DNA sequence: TGTGCCAGCAGCCAAGAAGGACTAGCGGGAGACCTCCAAGAGACCCAGTACTTC. Its protein product is CASSQEGLAGDLQETQYF.

This sequence joins TRBV7-9 and TRBJ1-1; D is unresolved. Germline-derived CDR1 and CDR2 are SEHNR and FQNEAQ (reference sequence). The CDR3 extends over 12 amino acids. V was trimmed by 1 base and J by 0 bases, leaving 0 bases between them. The CDR3 coding sequence is TGTGCCAGCAGCTTAGTGAACACTGAAGCTTTCTTT. The encoded protein is CASSLVNTEAFF.

The chain carries TRBV2 and TRBJ1-5; D may be TRBD1 (6 bases). The CDR3 is made up of 14 amino acids. Per germline, CDR1 SNHLY and CDR2 FYNNEI. Trimming shortened V by 8 bases and J by 2 bases, and 13 bases separated the two germline ends. The CDR3 here is CASSRGRGNQPQHF. DNA of the CDR3: TGTGCCAGCTCCAGGGGTCGTGGCAATCAGCCCCAGCATTTT.

The chain couples TRBV6-1 to TRBJ2-7, with D tentatively TRBD1 (5 bases). Germline V gene data show CDR1 as MNHNS and CDR2 as SASEGT. V lost 8 bases and J lost 0, with 5 bases in between. The CDR3 is 11 amino acids. The CDR3 is CASGASYEQYF. CDR3 bases: TGTGCCAGCGGGGCCTCCTACGAGCAGTACTTC.

V usage is TRBV11-2 and J usage is TRBJ2-2; maybe TRBD1 (5 bases). The CDR3 consists of 15 residues. Germline loops: CDR1 SGHAT, CDR2 FQNNGV. V shed 4 bases and J shed 7 bases, with 16 bases lying between them. This chain's CDR3 is CASSSQGRYGGELFF. The CDR3 bases are TGTGCCAGCAGCTCGCAGGGTAGATATGGCGGGGAGCTGTTTTTT.